Listed here are 8 T cell receptor beta chains from one sample, sequenced in a study of cytomegalovirus exposure and HLA in healthy donors. Primers included in the PCR were 60 Vbeta and 13 Jbeta primers. Sequencing was performed with immunoSEQ multiplex PCR; in TCRdb, only in-frame clones are kept and a portion is missing. Of fewer than 200,000 clones listed, under 9.5% are singletons. Sequencing was done on a sample of PBMCs. Every receptor here comes from a woman in her twenties or thirties in good health and CMV-seropositive.

This chain uses TRBV6-1 with TRBJ2-3, with 7 bases that match TRBD1. Per the germline V gene, CDR1 is MNHNS and CDR2 is SASEGT. The CDR3 extends over 13 amino acids. V lost 10 bases to trimming and J lost 0 bases; unmatched junction nucleotides: 4. The CDR3 DNA sequence: TGTGCCACCGACAGGGTGAGCACAGATACGCAGTATTTT. It translates to CATDRVSTDTQYF.

This chain uses TRBV6-5 with TRBJ1-3; D gene uncertain. CDR1 and CDR2 from the germline V gene are MNHEY and SVGAGI. The V end lost 2 bases, the J end lost 0 bases, and 8 bases lay between the germline ends. The CDR3 loop spans 15 amino acids. CDR3 bases: TGTGCCAGCAGTTACAATGGCCTCTCTGGAAACACCATATATTTT. Translated, it gives CASSYNGLSGNTIYF.

V gene TRBV5-4 combines with J gene TRBJ2-1; maybe TRBD1 (5 bases). CDR3 length: 15 amino acids. The V and J ends lost 0 bases and 2 bases respectively, with 9 bases between them. Germline loops: CDR1 SGHNT, CDR2 YYREEE (reference sequence). The CDR3 is CASSLGIGAYNEQFF. CDR3 coding DNA: TGTGCCAGCAGCTTGGGAATAGGGGCCTACAATGAGCAGTTCTTC.

This clone has a handful of counts. The chain carries TRBV5-8 and TRBJ1-2; no firm D call. V gave up 1 base and J gave up 3 bases, with 10 bases separating them. The CDR3 is 14 residues long. CDR1 is SGHTS, CDR2 YDEGEE, per germline. As DNA, the CDR3 is TGTGCCAGCAGCTTGTTCACACAACACTATGGCTACACCTTC. The encoded protein is CASSLFTQHYGYTF.

Of note for this clone: A junction end diverges from the germline sequence, so it may reflect a read error. V usage is TRBV7-6 and J usage is TRBJ2-1; TRBD2 agrees at 12 bases. This CDR3 has 13 residues. The germline V gene encodes CDR1 SGHVS and CDR2 FNYEAQ. CDR3 nucleotide sequence: TGTGCCACCCAGACTAGCGGGAGAGCTGAGCCGTTCTTC. Translating it yields CATQTSGRAEPFF.

In its sample, this clone was seen a few times. This chain links TRBV27 with TRBJ2-7; 8 nucleotides align to TRBD1. CDR3 size: 14 residues. The germline V gene has CDR1 MNHEY and CDR2 SMNVEV (reference sequence). The V gene end was trimmed by 2 bases and the J gene end by 5 bases; junction bases not matched to a gene: 5. As DNA, the CDR3 is TGTGCCAGCAGTTTAGACGGACAGGGCCACGAGCAGTACTTC. Protein product: CASSLDGQGHEQYF.

This chain connects TRBV6-1 to TRBJ2-5, with a possible D match to TRBD2 (5 bases). With 4 bases removed from V and 3 bases from J, the gap between germline ends came to 12 bases. The CDR3 runs 14 residues. The germline gives CDR1 MNHNS, CDR2 SASEGT. The CDR3 DNA follows: TGTGCCAGCAGTGGCGCAGAGGGCAAAGAGACCCAGTACTTC. It encodes CASSGAEGKETQYF.

The rearrangement joins TRBV2 to TRBJ1-1; TRBD1 aligns across 8 bases. The V gene end was trimmed by 6 bases and the J gene end by 3 bases; junction bases not matched to a gene: 6. The CDR3 covers 14 residues. From germline, CDR1 is SNHLY and CDR2 FYNNEI. CDR3 nucleotides: TGTGCCAGCAGCCAACAGGGGGGGGACACTGAAGCTTTCTTT. It yields the protein CASSQQGGDTEAFF.